A selection of T cell receptor beta chains follows, all from one sample in a study of cytomegalovirus exposure and HLA in healthy donors. Here immunoSEQ multiplex PCR was the method, and the copy in TCRdb shows in-frame clones only, minus some. Of approximately 200,000 clones in the sample, 80% to 85% were seen once. Source material: PBMCs. These receptors were obtained from a woman in her twenties or thirties in good health and CMV-seronegative. Both conserved end residues are part of each CDR3. D genes are given only for firm matches. Expanded clones are given a class, and other clones once, few, many or no size at all.

TRBJ2-1,TRBV27,-,TRBD1,TGTGCCAGCAGCGAGACCGGGACAGGGGGATGGAATGAGCAGTTCTTC,CASSETGTGGWNEQFF
TRBJ2-7,TRBV18,-,-,TGTGCCAGCTCACCGGACATGGTACAGTACTTC,CASSPDMVQYF
TRBJ2-7,TRBV30,-,TRBD2,TGTGCCTGGAGTCGACATAGCGGGATTAAAAGCGACGAGCAGTACTTC,CAWSRHSGIKSDEQYF
TRBJ2-1,TRBV5-1,-,TRBD2,TGCGCCAGCAGCTTGGGGCTAGCGGGAGACTACTTGCAGTTCTTC,CASSLGLAGDYLQFF
TRBJ1-2,TRBV4-1,-,TRBD1,TGCGCCAGCAGCCTAAACGACAGGGGGAGGTATGGCTACACCTTC,CASSLNDRGRYGYTF
TRBJ2-5,TRBV28,few,-,TGTGCCAGCAGATCACAGGGACGGGGAGAGACCCAGTACTTC,CASRSQGRGETQYF
TRBJ2-7,TRBV5-8,-,-,TGTGCCAGCAGCCCGGACAGCTACGAGCAGTACTTC,CASSPDSYEQYF
TRBJ2-2,TRBV30,-,TRBD2,TGTGCCTGGAGTAGGATAAGTAGCGGGGGGGCAACCGGGGAGCTGTTTTTT,CAWSRISSGGATGELFF
TRBJ1-2,TRBV14,many,TRBD1,TGTGCCAGCAGCCAAGATTTGCACAGGGGGCGCGGAAACTATGGCTACACCTTC,CASSQDLHRGRGNYGYTF
TRBJ1-2,TRBV7-3,-,-,TGTGCCAGCAGCTCCCTGCGGGTCGATGGCTACACCTTC,CASSSLRVDGYTF